These 2 T cell receptor beta chains were sequenced from one sample in a study of Graves' ophthalmopathy and Graves' hyperthyroidism. RNA transcripts were the template, and TCR beta CDR3 regions were amplified from them. Second-round multiplex PCR came after a first-round RT-PCR that employed HTBI primers. MiXCR, run by TCRdb on the multiplex PCR reads, gives a single entry per CDR3 protein. In the table there are 740,000 or so distinct CDR3 sequences, roughly 40% of which are singletons. Material: peripheral blood. The receptor source for this set is an adult man with Graves' ophthalmopathy.

The J gene is TRBJ1-2, the V gene TRBV5-8, with D unresolved. Trimming removed 1 base from V and 8 bases from J, with 15 bases in between. Germline CDR1 is SGHTS and CDR2 is YDEGEE. This CDR3 spans 14 amino acids. CDR3: CASSLYLSSAGYTF. As DNA, the CDR3 is TGTGCCAGCAGCTTGTATTTATCCTCAGCGGGCTACACCTTC.

The rearrangement uses TRBV14 and TRBJ2-7, with D possibly TRBD2 on 6 matching bases. Trimming took 2 bases from V and 7 from J, leaving 21 bases between them. Per the germline V gene, CDR1 is SGHDN and CDR2 is FVKESK. The CDR3 covers 16 residues. The DNA of the CDR3 is TGTGCCAGCAGCCAACTAGGCGGTCTGGGAGGTGGGGAGCAGTACTTC. Translated, it gives CASSQLGGLGGGEQYF.